This is a list of T cell receptor beta chains from one sample in a study of cytomegalovirus exposure and HLA in healthy donors. Sequencing was performed with immunoSEQ multiplex PCR; in TCRdb, only in-frame clones are kept and a portion is missing. The data show roughly 100,000 clones, with around 96% seen just once and roughly 0.89% held by the top ten. Sequencing was done on a sample of PBMCs. Receptors were obtained from a woman under 30 in good health and CMV-seronegative. Each CDR3 is given with its conserved first and last residue. A D gene is named only where the DNA matches it firmly. The listing skips clone size in some rows; elsewhere it reads once, few, many or a size class.

>once|TRBV7-2|TRBD1|TRBJ2-5
TGTGCCAGCAGCTTATGGACAGGGGTGGCTAGCGGTACCCAAGAGACCCAGTACTTC
CASSLWTGVASGTQETQYF
>NA|TRBV18|NA|TRBJ2-7
TGTGCCAGCTCACCACCCGGCGGCTACGAGCAGTACTTC
CASSPPGGYEQYF
>NA|TRBV27|TRBD1|TRBJ1-2
TGTGCCAGCAGACAAGGACAGGGATATGGCTACACCTTC
CASRQGQGYGYTF
>NA|TRBV6-1|NA|TRBJ2-1
TGTGCCAGCAGGGGGAGCTCCTACAATGAGCAGTTCTTC
CASRGSSYNEQFF
>NA|TRBV2|TRBD1|TRBJ2-2
TGTGCCAGCAACCGGGACAGGGACACCGGGGAGCTGTTTTTT
CASNRDRDTGELFF
>NA|TRBV5-1|NA|TRBJ1-3
TGCGCCAGCAGCCGGGACTCTGGAAACACCATATATTTT
CASSRDSGNTIYF
>NA|TRBV11-2|TRBD1|TRBJ2-1
TGTGCCAGCAGCTTGCGAGTGATTGCAGGGGGTGAGCAGTTCTTC
CASSLRVIAGGEQFF
>once|TRBV7-2|TRBD2|TRBJ2-4
TGTGCCAGCAGCCCACAAATGACTAGCGGGGGGCCTTTGGCCTACTTC
CASSPQMTSGGPLAYF
>NA|TRBV10-2|NA|TRBJ1-1
TGCGCCAGCAGTGATCAGGGAGGGAACACTGAAGCTTTCTTT
CASSDQGGNTEAFF
>once|TRBV10-1|TRBD2|TRBJ2-1
TGCGCCAGCAGTGCCACTAGCGGGACTTCCGATGAGCAGTTCTTC
CASSATSGTSDEQFF
>NA|TRBV19|NA|TRBJ2-2
TGTGCCAGTAGCATATCACAGGTGAACACCGGGGAGCTGTTTTTT
CASSISQVNTGELFF
>NA|TRBV25-1|NA|TRBJ2-2
TGTGCCAGCAGCGGAACCCGGGACTTAAACACCGGGGAGCTGTTTTTT
CASSGTRDLNTGELFF
>NA|TRBV5-6|TRBD1|TRBJ2-4
TGTGCCAGCAGCGAAACAGGGGGAAACATTCAGTACTTC
CASSETGGNIQYF
>NA|TRBV18|NA|TRBJ2-5
TGTGCCAGCTCACCCCGACTGCTTGAGACCCAGTACTTC
CASSPRLLETQYF
>once|TRBV5-6|NA|TRBJ2-2
TGTGCCAGCAGCTCAGAATTAACCGGGGAGCTGTTTTTT
CASSSELTGELFF
>NA|TRBV30|TRBD1|TRBJ1-4
TGTGCCTGGAGTTCGTCAGGGGGTGATTATGAAAAACTGTTTTTT
CAWSSSGGDYEKLFF
>NA|TRBV28|TRBD2|TRBJ2-3
TGTGCCTGTAGCGGGGCTCGGGGCACAGATACGCAGTATTTT
CACSGARGTDTQYF
>NA|TRBV25-1|TRBD1|TRBJ1-1
TGTGCCAGCAGTGACATGAGAGGGACAGGGAACACTGAAGCTTTCTTT
CASSDMRGTGNTEAFF
>NA|TRBV7-2|NA|TRBJ2-3
TGTGCCAGCAGCTTAGAGCTGGATACGCAGTATTTT
CASSLELDTQYF
>NA|TRBV27|NA|TRBJ1-1
TGTGCCAGCAGTTTTGGGGGACTTGGGGGGGAAGCTTTCTTT
CASSFGGLGGEAFF
>NA|TRBV19|NA|TRBJ1-1
TGTGCCAGTAGTACAGGTACGAACGGGGGTGAAGCTTTCTTT
CASSTGTNGGEAFF
>few|TRBV6-1|NA|TRBJ1-5
TGTGCCAGCAGTGAATCAGGGTCGGACCAGCCCCAGCATTTT
CASSESGSDQPQHF
>NA|TRBV6-6|TRBD2|TRBJ2-2
TGTGCCAGCAGCACCGCGGGGGGCGACACCGGGGAGCTGTTTTTT
CASSTAGGDTGELFF
>once|TRBV30|NA|TRBJ2-7
TGTGCCTGGAGTGTAGAGGTTTCCGAGCAGTACTTC
CAWSVEVSEQYF
>once|TRBV9|NA|TRBJ2-5
TGTGCCAGCAGCGTACACGTGCGTGAGACCCAGTACTTC
CASSVHVRETQYF
>once|TRBV6-5|NA|TRBJ1-1
TGTGCCAGCAGTTACGCCACAGGGTCCACTGAAGCTTTCTTT
CASSYATGSTEAFF
>NA|TRBV27|NA|TRBJ1-4
TGTGCCAGCAGTTCCGGGGGGTTGAACGGTGAAAAACTGTTTTTT
CASSSGGLNGEKLFF
>NA|TRBV28|NA|TRBJ2-7
TGTGCCAGCAACCTAGACCAGGGCATCCCCTCCTACGAGCAGTACTTC
CASNLDQGIPSYEQYF
>NA|TRBV5-1|TRBD2|TRBJ2-1
TGCGCCAGCAGCTTGGCCTCCACTAGCGGGGGGTTAAATGAGCAGTTCTTC
CASSLASTSGGLNEQFF
>once|TRBV4-1|NA|TRBJ2-1
TGCGCCAGCAGCCAAGTTGACTCCCGCTCCTACAATGAGCAGTTCTTC
CASSQVDSRSYNEQFF
>NA|TRBV5-4|NA|TRBJ2-1
TGTGCCAGCAGCTTGTTTGGGGGCGGCCCAAGGGTAGAGCAGTTCTTC
CASSLFGGGPRVEQFF